This TCR beta chain was obtained from a study of blood T cell repertoires in COVID-19. Across the whole study: The samples span acute and convalescent COVID-19 from the United States, Italy and Spain. Nucleic acid was either cDNA or gDNA, and it came from T cells, B-cell-depleted T cells, or PBMCs.

Up to 2 weeks before entering the study, exposed participants had met a COVID-19 case. The method was immunoSEQ multiplex PCR; TCRdb's version includes in-frame clones alone and lacks a portion of them. The top ten clones hold roughly 3.9% of a sample with roughly 320,000 clones, 90% to 95% of them seen once. The CDR3 is made up of 15 amino acids. The ends lost 2 bases at V and 4 bases at J; junction bases unmatched: 5. The germline gives CDR1 SGDLS, CDR2 YYNGEE. The chain combines TRBV9 with TRBJ2-7, with 11 bases matching TRBD1. Sample: PBMCs or T cells enriched from blood (not recorded which). The receptor was isolated from a woman aged 25 to 39 who had been exposed to COVID-19. The CDR3 DNA follows: TGTGCCAGCAGCGTCACTGGGGACAGGGGGTACGAGCAGTACTTC. The encoded protein is CASSVTGDRGYEQYF.